One sample yielded the 23 T cell receptor beta chains listed below, sequenced in a study of cytomegalovirus exposure and HLA in healthy donors. 60 Vbeta and 13 Jbeta primers were used in PCR. Using immunoSEQ multiplex PCR, the repertoire was profiled, and TCRdb retains in-frame clones only, with some absent. The sample contains hundreds of thousands of clones, approximately 84% of which appear only once. Sequencing was done on a sample of PBMCs. These TCRs come from a girl under 10 years old in good health and CMV-seronegative.

This clone has just a few counts. V is TRBV10-3 and J is TRBJ1-5, with a tentative D call TRBD1 (6 bases). V shed 4 bases and J shed 2 bases, with 6 bases lying between them. The CDR3 length is 13 residues. Germline values: CDR1 ENHRY, CDR2 SYGVKD. The CDR3 DNA reads as TGTGCCATCAGTGGACAGGGCAATCAGCCCCAGCATTTT. Protein sequence: CAISGQGNQPQHF.

CDR3 amino acids: CASSSSYRGLNEKLFF. CDR3 nucleotides: TGTGCCAGTAGTTCATCCTACAGGGGCCTGAATGAAAAACTGTTTTTT. The chain uses TRBV19 and TRBJ1-4, with TRBD1 matching over 7 bases. The CDR3 length is 16 residues. The germline V gene encodes CDR1 LNHDA and CDR2 SQIVND (reference sequence). V was pared by 5 bases and J by 5 bases, with 11 bases of the junction left unmatched.

This clone showed up just once. The chain joins TRBV5-1 to TRBJ2-2, with D hard to call. The germline V gene encodes CDR1 SGHRS and CDR2 YFSETQ. The CDR3 has 16 amino acids. Deletions cut 0 bases from V and 2 bases from J, with 11 bases between. DNA for the CDR3: TGCGCCAGCAGCTTGGAAGTGCACAGCAACACCGGGGAGCTGTTTTTT. Translated: CASSLEVHSNTGELFF.

Only one count was recorded for this clone. The chain recombines TRBV6-1 with TRBJ2-7, with 8 bases aligning to TRBD2. Germline lookup yields CDR1 MNHNS and CDR2 SASEGT. Germline trimming cut 6 bases from V and 4 bases from J; bases unmatched to any gene: 8. This CDR3 contains 14 residues. The CDR3 coding sequence is TGTGCCAGCAGACCCCTAGCGGGTGAATACGAGCAGTACTTC. Amino acid sequence: CASRPLAGEYEQYF.

The chain combines TRBV6-1 with TRBJ1-4; 9 bases match TRBD1. Trimming at V came to 6 bases and at J to 8 bases, leaving 10 bases not matched to a gene. Germline V lookup: CDR1 MNHNS, CDR2 SASEGT. The CDR3 covers 15 residues. Here the CDR3 DNA reads TGTGCCAGCAGATTGGGACAGGGCTTTAGAGAAAAACTGTTTTTT. This sequence encodes CASRLGQGFREKLFF.

V usage is TRBV15 and J usage is TRBJ2-7; D uncertain. This CDR3 has 15 amino acids. With 1 base removed from V and 6 bases from J, the gap between germline ends came to 16 bases. Germline loops: CDR1 LNHNV, CDR2 YYDKDF (reference sequence). CDR3 region: CATSRGDTYVSEQYF. The CDR3 nucleotides read TGTGCCACCAGCAGAGGCGATACCTACGTGAGCGAGCAGTACTTC.

The rearrangement joins TRBV18 to TRBJ2-7; 8 bases are shared with TRBD1. The CDR3 length is 14 residues. J gave up 3 bases and V 2 bases, and 3 bases lay outside the gene matches. Germline CDR1 and CDR2: KGHSH and LQKENI. The CDR3 region has the DNA TGTGCCAGCTCACCAGAGACAGGGGTCTACGAGCAGTACTTC. Translation: CASSPETGVYEQYF.

The chain is built from TRBV6-1 and TRBJ1-4; TRBD1 matches at 8 bases. The CDR3 consists of 15 residues. Unmatched junction bases numbered 11, after V lost 6 bases and J lost 8 bases. CDR1 and CDR2 from the germline V gene are MNHNS and SASEGT. For the CDR3, the DNA is TGTGCCAGCAGCCCTCGGACAGGGAGGGGGGAAAAACTGTTTTTT. It yields the protein CASSPRTGRGEKLFF.

The rearrangement joins TRBV6-5 to TRBJ2-1; 12 nucleotides line up with TRBD2. V lost 0 bases and J lost 6; bases outside the gene matches: 3. The CDR3 is 16 residues long. Germline V gene sequence: CDR1 MNHEY, CDR2 SVGAGI. CDR3: CASSYSRLAGVNEQFF. DNA for the CDR3: TGTGCCAGCAGTTACTCGCGACTAGCGGGGGTCAATGAGCAGTTCTTC.

This chain uses TRBV9 with TRBJ2-3; 11 positions match TRBD2. Germline V lookup: CDR1 SGDLS, CDR2 YYNGEE. The ends lost 3 bases at V and 0 bases at J; junction bases unmatched: 3. The CDR3 runs to 16 residues. CDR3 amino acids: CASSETSGTSTDTQYF. CDR3 nucleotide sequence: TGTGCCAGCAGCGAGACTAGCGGGACTAGCACAGATACGCAGTATTTT.

J is TRBJ2-1 and V is TRBV2, with D tentatively TRBD1 (6 bases). The CDR3 contains 14 residues. Germline V gene sequence: CDR1 SNHLY, CDR2 FYNNEI. V was trimmed by 4 bases and J by 8 bases, leaving 15 bases between them. The CDR3 sequence: CASSVFQGRDEQFF. DNA of the CDR3: TGTGCCAGCAGTGTATTCCAGGGGAGAGATGAGCAGTTCTTC.

The genes are TRBV5-1 and TRBJ2-1; 14 bases agree with TRBD2. Germline V gives CDR1 SGHRS, CDR2 YFSETQ. The trim removed 2 bases at V and 6 bases at J, leaving 4 bases unmatched. CDR3 size: 16 residues. The CDR3 sequence is CASSLGLAGGLNEQFF. The CDR3 bases are TGCGCCAGCAGCTTAGGACTAGCGGGAGGCCTCAATGAGCAGTTCTTC.

V is TRBV5-6 and J is TRBJ2-2, with D possibly TRBD1 on 6 matching bases. The CDR3 length is 15 residues. The V gene lost 4 bases and the J gene lost 5 bases, with 15 bases spanning the gap. CDR1 is SGHDT and CDR2 is YYEEEE in the germline V gene. DNA of the CDR3: TGTGCCAGCAGCGCGTATTTCAGGGGAACCGGGGAGCTGTTTTTT. The encoded protein is CASSAYFRGTGELFF. The full variable domain, in which reference TRBV5-6 and TRBJ2-2 provide the parts outside the CDR3, is DAGVTQSPTHLIKTRGQQVTLRCSPKSGHDTVSWYQQALGQGPQFIFQYYEEEERQRGNFPDRFSGHQFPNYSSELNVNALLLGDSALYLCASSAYFRGTGELFFGEGSRLTVL.

The rearrangement uses TRBV6-5 and TRBJ1-2; TRBD1 aligns across 10 bases. In germline, CDR1 is MNHEY, CDR2 SVGAGI. This CDR3 spans 16 amino acids. V gave up 4 bases and J gave up 8 bases; unmatched junction bases: 13. CDR3 protein: CASSLLPGQGYGGYTF. DNA for the CDR3: TGTGCCAGCAGTTTACTTCCGGGACAGGGGTACGGAGGCTACACCTTC.

Worth noting for this clone: Different DNA sequences within this sample yield the same CDR3. The chain joins TRBV5-5 to TRBJ1-2, with 8 positions matching TRBD1. Germline CDR1 SGHKS, CDR2 YYEKEE (reference sequence). After removal of 0 bases from V and 6 bases from J, the junction contained 1 base not matched to a gene. The CDR3 covers 13 residues. The CDR3 reads CASSLAQGDGYTF. The CDR3 DNA follows: TGTGCCAGCAGCTTGGCACAGGGGGATGGCTACACCTTC.

This clone was seen once. The gene calls are TRBV5-4 and TRBJ2-5, with D possibly matching TRBD1 (6 bases). The J call may be incorrect, as the DNA end agrees better with TRBJ2-7. The CDR3 covers 19 residues. The germline gives CDR1 SGHNT, CDR2 YYREEE (reference sequence). CDR3 sequence reads: CASSLGTSGQFLLTYEQYF. DNA for the CDR3: TGTGCCAGCAGCTTGGGTACCTCCGGACAGTTCCTACTTACCTACGAGCAGTACTTC.

In this sample, this clone turned up once. This sequence joins TRBV14 and TRBJ2-5, with D possibly being TRBD2 (7 bases). This CDR3 region has 17 residues. Trimming took 4 bases from V and 1 from J, leaving 19 bases between them. CDR1 is SGHDN and CDR2 is FVKESK in the germline V gene. CDR3: CASSPWGAGASQETQYF. The CDR3 nucleotides are TGTGCCAGCAGCCCCTGGGGGGCGGGGGCCTCCCAAGAGACCCAGTACTTC.

The CDR3 bases are TGTGCCAGCAGCCTCCGGACAGGGGCCTCTGGAAACACCATATATTTT. Its translation is CASSLRTGASGNTIYF. The V call is TRBV14, the J call TRBJ1-3, with 9 bases aligning to TRBD1. Germline assignment: CDR1 SGHDN and CDR2 FVKESK. The CDR3 is 16 residues long. The J segment lost 0 bases and the V segment lost 4 bases, leaving 4 bases of the junction unmatched.

This chain connects TRBV27 to TRBJ1-5, with 9 bases identical to TRBD1. Trimming cost V 4 bases and J 2 bases; bases outside gene matches: 0. The CDR3 spans 14 residues. The germline V gene encodes CDR1 MNHEY and CDR2 SMNVEV (reference sequence). The CDR3 region is CASSWTGGNQPQHF. Here the CDR3 DNA reads TGTGCCAGCAGTTGGACAGGGGGCAATCAGCCCCAGCATTTT.

This clone was counted a few times. The V and J genes are TRBV6-1 and TRBJ1-2, with 8 bases lining up with TRBD1. Trimming cost V 4 bases and J 5 bases; bases outside gene matches: 6. The length of the CDR3 is 14 residues. Germline V lookup: CDR1 MNHNS, CDR2 SASEGT. DNA of the CDR3: TGTGCCAGCAGTGGACAGGGGAATGAATATGGCTACACCTTC. It codes for CASSGQGNEYGYTF.

In DNA form, the CDR3 reads TGTGCCAGTACCGACCCCAGGTCCTATGGGGGCTACACCTTC. Residues: CASTDPRSYGGYTF. The J gene is TRBJ1-2, the V gene TRBV19; no clear D gene. CDR1 and CDR2 from the germline V gene are LNHDA and SQIVND (reference sequence). Trimming cost V 7 bases and J 8 bases, with 20 bases left between them. The CDR3 has 14 residues.

Worth noting for this clone: The germline gene is not matched at one end of the junction; a read error may be the cause. The genes are TRBV6-4 and TRBJ2-7, with TRBD2 identical over 9 bases. CDR1 and CDR2 from the germline V gene are MRHNA and SNTAGT. CDR3 size: 13 residues. The CDR3 spells CASSERGGYEHYF. The CDR3 DNA follows: TGTGCCAGCAGTGAGCGGGGGGGCTACGAGCATTACTTC.

This clone was observed a handful of times. The chain combines TRBV6-1 with TRBJ1-1; D gene uncertain. From germline, CDR1 is MNHNS and CDR2 SASEGT. V shed 6 bases and J shed 10 bases, with 15 bases lying between them. The CDR3 contains 12 residues. The DNA of the CDR3 is TGTGCCAGCAGGGGGAGGTCGGGGTTAGCTTTCTTT. Protein: CASRGRSGLAFF.